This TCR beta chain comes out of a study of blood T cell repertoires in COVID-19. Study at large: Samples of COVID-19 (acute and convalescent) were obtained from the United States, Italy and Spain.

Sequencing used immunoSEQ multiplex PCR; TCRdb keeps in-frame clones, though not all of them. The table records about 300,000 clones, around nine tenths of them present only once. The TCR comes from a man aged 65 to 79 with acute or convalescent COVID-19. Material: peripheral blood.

CDR3 amino acids: CASSFSLARRADTDTQYF. The CDR3 region has the DNA TGTGCCAGCAGTTTTTCCCTCGCACGGCGGGCCGATACAGATACGCAGTATTTT. The chain uses TRBV28 and TRBJ2-3; maybe TRBD2 (5 bases). Deletions cut 3 bases from V and 3 bases from J, with 22 bases between. This CDR3 comprises 18 residues. Per the germline V gene, CDR1 is MDHEN and CDR2 is SYDVKM.